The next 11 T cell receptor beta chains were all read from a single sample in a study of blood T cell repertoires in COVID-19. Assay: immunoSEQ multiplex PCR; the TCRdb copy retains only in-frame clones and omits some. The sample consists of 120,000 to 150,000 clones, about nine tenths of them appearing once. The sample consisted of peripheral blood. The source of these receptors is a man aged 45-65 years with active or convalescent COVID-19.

The CDR3 region is CASSPRHYRAPNQPQHF. In DNA, the CDR3 is TGTGCCAGCAGCCCCAGACACTACAGGGCCCCCAATCAGCCCCAGCATTTT. J is TRBJ1-5 and V is TRBV28, with D possibly being TRBD1 (6 bases). The CDR3 runs to 17 residues. Germline V gene data show CDR1 as MDHEN and CDR2 as SYDVKM. Trimming pared 6 bases from V and 3 bases from J, leaving 21 bases between.

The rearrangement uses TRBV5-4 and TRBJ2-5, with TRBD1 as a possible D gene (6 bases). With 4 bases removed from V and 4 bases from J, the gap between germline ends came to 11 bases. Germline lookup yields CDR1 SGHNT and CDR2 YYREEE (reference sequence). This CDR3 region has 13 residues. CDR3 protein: CASSRDTGETQYF. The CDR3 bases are TGTGCCAGCAGCAGGGACACCGGAGAGACCCAGTACTTC.

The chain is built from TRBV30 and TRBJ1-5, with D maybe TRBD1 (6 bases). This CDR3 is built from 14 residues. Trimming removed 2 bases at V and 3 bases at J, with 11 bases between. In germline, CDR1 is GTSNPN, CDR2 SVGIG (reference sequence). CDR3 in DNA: TGTGCCTGGAGTCCACAGGGCCTCAATCAGCCCCAGCATTTT. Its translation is CAWSPQGLNQPQHF.

CDR3 bases: TGTGCCAGCAGCGCCCATGACAGGGTTGAGTATGGCTACACCTTC. Translation gives CASSAHDRVEYGYTF. The rearrangement joins TRBV9 to TRBJ1-2; 7 bases align to TRBD1. The CDR3 has 15 amino acids. Germline CDR1 SGDLS, CDR2 YYNGEE. V gave up 3 bases and J gave up 5 bases; unmatched junction bases: 10.

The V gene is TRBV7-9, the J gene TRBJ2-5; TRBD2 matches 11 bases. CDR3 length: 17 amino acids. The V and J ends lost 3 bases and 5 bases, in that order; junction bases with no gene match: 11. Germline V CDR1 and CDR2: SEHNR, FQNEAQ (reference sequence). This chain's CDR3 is CASSFGSGRALIETQYF. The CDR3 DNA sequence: TGTGCCAGCAGCTTTGGTAGCGGGAGGGCCCTCATTGAGACCCAGTACTTC. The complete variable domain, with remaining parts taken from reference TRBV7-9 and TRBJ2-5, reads DTGVSQNPRHKITKRGQNVTFRCDPISEHNRLYWYRQTLGQGPEFLTYFQNEAQLEKSRLLSDRFSAERPKGSFSTLEIQRTEQGDSAMYLCASSFGSGRALIETQYFGPGTRLLVL.

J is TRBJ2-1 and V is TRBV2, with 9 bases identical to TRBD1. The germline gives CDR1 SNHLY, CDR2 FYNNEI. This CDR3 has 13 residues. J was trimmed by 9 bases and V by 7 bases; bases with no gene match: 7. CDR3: CASMRDRDFEQFF. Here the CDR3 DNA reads TGTGCCAGCATGCGGGACAGGGATTTTGAGCAGTTCTTC. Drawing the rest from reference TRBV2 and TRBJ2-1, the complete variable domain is EPEVTQTPSHQVTQMGQEVILRCVPISNHLYFYWYRQILGQKVEFLVSFYNNEISEKSEIFDDQFSVERPDGSNFTLKIRSTKLEDSAMYFCASMRDRDFEQFFGPGTRLTVL.

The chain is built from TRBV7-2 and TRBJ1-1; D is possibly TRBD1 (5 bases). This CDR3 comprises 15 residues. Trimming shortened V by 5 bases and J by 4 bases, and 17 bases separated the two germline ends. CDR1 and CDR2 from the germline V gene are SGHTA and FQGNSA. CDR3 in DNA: TGTGCCAGCAGCCACCAGGGATTTAGGGTCACTGAAGCTTTCTTT. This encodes CASSHQGFRVTEAFF. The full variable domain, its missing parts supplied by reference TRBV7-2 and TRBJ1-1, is GAGVSQSPSNKVTEKGKDVELRCDPISGHTALYWYRQSLGQGLEFLIYFQGNSAPDKSGLPSDRFSAERTGGSVSTLTIQRTQQEDSAVYLCASSHQGFRVTEAFFGQGTRLTVV.

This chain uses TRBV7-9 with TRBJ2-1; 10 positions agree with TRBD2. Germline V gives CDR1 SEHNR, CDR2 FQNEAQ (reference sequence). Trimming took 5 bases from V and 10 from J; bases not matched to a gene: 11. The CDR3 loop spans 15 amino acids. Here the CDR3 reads CASSPGLAGVEEQFF. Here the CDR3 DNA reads TGTGCCAGCAGCCCGGGGCTAGCGGGAGTCGAGGAGCAGTTCTTC.

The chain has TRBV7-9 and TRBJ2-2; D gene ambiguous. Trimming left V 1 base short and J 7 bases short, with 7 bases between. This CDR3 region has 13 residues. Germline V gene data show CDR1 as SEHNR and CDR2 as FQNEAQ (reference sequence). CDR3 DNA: TGTGCCAGCAGCTTAGAATCCGGCGGGGAGCTGTTTTTT. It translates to CASSLESGGELFF.

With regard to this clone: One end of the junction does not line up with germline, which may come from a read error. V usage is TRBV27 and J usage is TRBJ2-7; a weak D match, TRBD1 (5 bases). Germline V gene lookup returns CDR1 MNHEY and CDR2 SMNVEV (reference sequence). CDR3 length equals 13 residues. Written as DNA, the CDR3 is TGTGCCAGCAGGTTATTCCAGGGAAGCGAGCAGTACTTC. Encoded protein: CASRLFQGSEQYF.

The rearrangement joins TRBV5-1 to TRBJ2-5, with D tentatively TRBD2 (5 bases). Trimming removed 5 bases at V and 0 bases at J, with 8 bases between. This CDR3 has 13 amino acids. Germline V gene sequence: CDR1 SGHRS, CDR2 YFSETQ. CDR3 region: CASSGSYQETQYF. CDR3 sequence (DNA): TGCGCCAGCAGTGGGAGTTACCAAGAGACCCAGTACTTC.